The present T cell receptor (beta chain) was sequenced within a study of identical twins. Regarding the study as a whole: Researchers reported weaker excess twin sharing in beta out-of-frame sequences. Conclusions leaned on cross-sectional statistical analysis and did not track the same donors over time.

Regarding this clonotype: Its antigen remains unidentified.

Donors were all healthy Caucasians. cDNA carried unique molecular identifiers, and a universal primer site was added by template switching. TCRdb re-analysed the 5' RACE reads in MiXCR, keeping a single row per CDR3 protein. Of fewer than 800,000 distinct CDR3 sequences listed, around 7.5% are singletons. The ends lost 5 bases at V and 8 bases at J; junction bases unmatched: 15. Germline V gene data show CDR1 as LNHNV and CDR2 as YYDKDF (reference sequence). The CDR3 length is 18 residues. These records were also assigned to another study, of yellow fever vaccine responses in identical twins.

The clonotype originates from a woman aged 18-30 years in good health. The chain employs TRBV15 and TRBJ2-1; 13 bases align to TRBD2. The sequenced sample was PBMCs. This CDR3 is CATSPLRVGLAGDDEQFF. Here the CDR3 DNA reads TGTGCCACCAGCCCCCTAAGAGTCGGACTAGCGGGAGATGATGAGCAGTTCTTC. The variable domain in full, with the rest retrieved from reference TRBV15 and TRBJ2-1, is DAMVIQNPRYQVTQFGKPVTLSCSQTLNHNVMYWYQQKSSQAPKLLFHYYDKDFNNEADTPDNFQSRRPNTSFCFLDIRSPGLGDTAMYLCATSPLRVGLAGDDEQFFGPGTRLTVL.